This T cell receptor beta chain was found in a study of blood T cell repertoires in COVID-19. In the study overall: From the United States, Italy and Spain came samples of acute and convalescent COVID-19.

In the original processing: Amplification from reference gene primers served as the basis for estimated nucleated cell counts. Clones were sequenced by immunoSEQ multiplex PCR, and TCRdb holds only the in-frame ones, with some missing. D and trimming come from the DNA, and the V and J calls and clone size come from that table. The table shows approximately 170,000 clones, with about 89% occurring only once. Per germline, CDR1 SGDLS and CDR2 YYNGEE. This CDR3 is built from 13 residues. Trimming removed 4 bases from V and 10 bases from J, with 12 bases in between. V and J are TRBV9 and TRBJ1-6; the D is unclear. The sequence was collected from an older man with acute or convalescent COVID-19. Sequencing was carried out using peripheral blood. CDR3 sequence (DNA): TGTGCCAGCAGCACCCCAGGTTTATCACCCCTCCACTTT. As protein: CASSTPGLSPLHF.